Following are 5 T cell receptor beta chains from one sample sequenced in a study of T cell responses to AZD1222 COVID-19 vaccine. Generated by immunoSEQ multiplex PCR, the TCRdb table keeps only in-frame clones and is missing some. The repertoire holds 100,000 to 120,000 clones, with 92% as singletons. The starting material was peripheral blood, obtained on day 0 of AZD1222 vaccination. These receptors all stem from an adult in good health.

The rearrangement links TRBV5-4 to TRBJ1-6, with D unclear. The CDR3 sequence is 13 residues long. The germline V and J ends were trimmed by 1 base and 10 bases, with 9 bases remaining between them. Germline lookup yields CDR1 SGHNT and CDR2 YYREEE (reference sequence). In DNA, the CDR3 is TGTGCCAGCAGCTTGAGCGCGGGCTCACCCCTCCACTTT. Amino acid sequence: CASSLSAGSPLHF.

The chain is built from TRBV5-8 and TRBJ2-7; D possibly uses TRBD1 or TRBD2 (5 bases each). Germline values: CDR1 SGHTS, CDR2 YDEGEE. The CDR3 is 12 residues long. The V and J ends lost 4 bases and 12 bases respectively, with 17 bases between them. CDR3 in amino acids: CASSLGTGYLYF. Written as DNA, the CDR3 is TGTGCCAGCAGCCTAGGGACCGGGTACCTGTACTTC.

The chain joins TRBV12-5 to TRBJ2-1; D gene ambiguous. The V end lost 3 bases, the J end lost 0 bases, and 9 bases lay between the germline ends. Germline V lookup: CDR1 LGHNT, CDR2 FRNRAP. The CDR3 sequence is 15 residues long. In DNA form, the CDR3 reads TGTGCTAGTGGTTTCTGGTCGGTCTCCTACAATGAGCAGTTCTTC. This encodes CASGFWSVSYNEQFF. The whole variable domain, remainder taken from reference TRBV12-5 and TRBJ2-1, is DARVTQTPRHKVTEMGQEVTMRCQPILGHNTVFWYRQTMMQGLELLAYFRNRAPLDDSGMPKDRFSAEMPDATLATLKIQPSEPRDSAVYFCASGFWSVSYNEQFFGPGTRLTVL.

The chain employs TRBV19 and TRBJ1-2; the D gene is possibly TRBD1 (5 bases). CDR3 size: 19 residues. V was trimmed by 3 bases and J by 4 bases, leaving 27 bases between them. Germline values: CDR1 LNHDA, CDR2 SQIVND (reference sequence). CDR3: CASSMGPESLEFYGYGYTF. DNA of the CDR3: TGTGCCAGTAGTATGGGGCCCGAAAGTCTCGAGTTCTATGGCTATGGCTACACCTTC.

This chain joins TRBV13 and TRBJ1-4; perhaps TRBD1 as D (5 bases). The CDR3 runs to 15 residues. Germline V gene data show CDR1 as PRHDT and CDR2 as FYEKMQ (reference sequence). Deletions cut 2 bases from V and 2 bases from J, with 9 bases between. The CDR3 region has the DNA TGTGCCAGCAGCTTATCGTGGGGGACTAATGAAAAACTGTTTTTT. Its translation is CASSLSWGTNEKLFF. The whole variable domain, remainder taken from reference TRBV13 and TRBJ1-4, is AAGVIQSPRHLIKEKRETATLKCYPIPRHDTVYWYQQGPGQDPQFLISFYEKMQSDKGSIPDRFSAQQFSDYHSELNMSSLELGDSALYFCASSLSWGTNEKLFFGSGTQLSVL.